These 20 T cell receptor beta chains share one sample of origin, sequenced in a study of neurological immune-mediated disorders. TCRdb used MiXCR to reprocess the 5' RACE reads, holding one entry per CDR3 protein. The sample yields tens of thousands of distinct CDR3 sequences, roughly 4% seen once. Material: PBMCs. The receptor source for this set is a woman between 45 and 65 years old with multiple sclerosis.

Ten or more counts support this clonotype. As DNA, the CDR3 is TGTGCCAGCTCACCAGAGTTGGATTCACCCCTCCACTTT. This sequence encodes CASSPELDSPLHF. The V call is TRBV18, the J call TRBJ1-6; D gene ambiguous. Trimming removed 2 bases from V and 8 bases from J, with 7 bases in between. Germline CDR1 KGHSH, CDR2 LQKENI. This CDR3 is built from 13 residues. The complete variable domain, with remaining parts taken from reference TRBV18 and TRBJ1-6, reads NAGVMQNPRHLVRRRGQEARLRCSPMKGHSHVYWYRQLPEEGLKFMVYLQKENIIDESGMPKERFSAEFPKEGPSILRIQQVVRGDSAAYFCASSPELDSPLHFGNGTRLTVT.

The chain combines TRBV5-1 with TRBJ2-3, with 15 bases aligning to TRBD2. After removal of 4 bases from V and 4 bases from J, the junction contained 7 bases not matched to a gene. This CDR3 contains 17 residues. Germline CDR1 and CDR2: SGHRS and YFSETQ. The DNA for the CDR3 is TGCGCCAGCAGCCTTCGGACTAGCGGGAGGGGTTCAGATACGCAGTATTTT. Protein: CASSLRTSGRGSDTQYF.

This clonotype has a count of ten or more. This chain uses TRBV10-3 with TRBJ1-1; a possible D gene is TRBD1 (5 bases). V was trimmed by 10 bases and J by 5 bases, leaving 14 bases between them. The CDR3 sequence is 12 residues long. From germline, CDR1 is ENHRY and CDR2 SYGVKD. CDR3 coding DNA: TGTGCCACCCGGGGAGGGGAAACTGAAGCTTTCTTT. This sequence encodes CATRGGETEAFF.

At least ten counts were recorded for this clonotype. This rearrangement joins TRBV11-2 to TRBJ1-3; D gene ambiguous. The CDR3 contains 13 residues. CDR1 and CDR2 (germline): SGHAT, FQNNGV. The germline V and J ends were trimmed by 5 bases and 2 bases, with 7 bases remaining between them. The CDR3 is CASSPPAGNTIYF. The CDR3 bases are TGTGCCAGCAGCCCCCCTGCTGGAAACACCATATATTTT.

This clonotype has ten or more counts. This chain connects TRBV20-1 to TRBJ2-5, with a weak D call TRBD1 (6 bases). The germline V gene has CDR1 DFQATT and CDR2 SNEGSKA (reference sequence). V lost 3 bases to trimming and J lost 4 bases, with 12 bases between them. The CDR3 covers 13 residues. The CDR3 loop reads CSARTGQRETQYF. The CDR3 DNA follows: TGCAGTGCTAGGACGGGACAACGAGAGACCCAGTACTTC.

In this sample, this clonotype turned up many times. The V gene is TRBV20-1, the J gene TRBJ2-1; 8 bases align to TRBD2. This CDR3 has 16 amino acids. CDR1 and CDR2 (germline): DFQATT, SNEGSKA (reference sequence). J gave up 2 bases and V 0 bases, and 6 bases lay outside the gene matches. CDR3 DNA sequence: TGCAGTGCTAGAGATGCTGGACTAGCACCCTACAATGAGCAGTTCTTC. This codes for CSARDAGLAPYNEQFF.

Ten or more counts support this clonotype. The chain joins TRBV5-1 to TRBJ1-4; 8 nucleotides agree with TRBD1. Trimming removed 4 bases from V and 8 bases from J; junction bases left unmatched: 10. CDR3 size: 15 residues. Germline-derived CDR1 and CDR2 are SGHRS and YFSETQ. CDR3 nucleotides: TGCGCCAGCAGCCACCAGGGGGCTGCGGGCGAAAAACTGTTTTTT. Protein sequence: CASSHQGAAGEKLFF.

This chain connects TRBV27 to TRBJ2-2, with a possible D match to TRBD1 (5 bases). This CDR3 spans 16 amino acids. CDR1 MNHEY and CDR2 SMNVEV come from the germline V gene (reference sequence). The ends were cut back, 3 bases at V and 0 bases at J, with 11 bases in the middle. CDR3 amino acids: CASSFPQGSNTGELFF. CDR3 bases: TGTGCCAGCAGTTTCCCTCAGGGTTCGAACACCGGGGAGCTGTTTTTT.

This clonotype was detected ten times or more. Here the CDR3 reads CSVRRGETIMNNEQFF. In DNA, the CDR3 is TGCAGCGTTAGGAGGGGGGAAACGATCATGAACAATGAGCAGTTCTTC. J is TRBJ2-1 and V is TRBV29-1; either TRBD1 or TRBD2 may supply D (6 bases each). V lost 5 bases and J 5 bases, leaving 22 bases between the germline ends. The germline V gene encodes CDR1 SQVTM and CDR2 ANQGSEA. The CDR3 is 16 residues long.

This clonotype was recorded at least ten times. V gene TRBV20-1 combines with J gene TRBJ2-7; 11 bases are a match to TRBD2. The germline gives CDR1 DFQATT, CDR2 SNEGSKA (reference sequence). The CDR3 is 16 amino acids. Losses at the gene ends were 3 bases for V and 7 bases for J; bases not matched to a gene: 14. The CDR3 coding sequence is TGCAGTGCTAGCCCCTCTAATAGCGGGAGGGCCCGAGAGCAGTACTTC. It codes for CSASPSNSGRAREQYF.

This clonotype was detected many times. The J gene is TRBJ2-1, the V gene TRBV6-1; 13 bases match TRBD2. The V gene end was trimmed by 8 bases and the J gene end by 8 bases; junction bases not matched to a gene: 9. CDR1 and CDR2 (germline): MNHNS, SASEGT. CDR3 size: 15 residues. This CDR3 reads CASGLLAGGGDEQFF. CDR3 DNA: TGTGCCAGCGGACTACTAGCGGGAGGGGGGGATGAGCAGTTCTTC.

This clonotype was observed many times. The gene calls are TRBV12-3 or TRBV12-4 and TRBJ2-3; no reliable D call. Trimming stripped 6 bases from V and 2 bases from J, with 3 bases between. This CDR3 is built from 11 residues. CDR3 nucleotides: TGTGCCAGCAGCAACACAGATACGCAGTATTTT. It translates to CASSNTDTQYF.

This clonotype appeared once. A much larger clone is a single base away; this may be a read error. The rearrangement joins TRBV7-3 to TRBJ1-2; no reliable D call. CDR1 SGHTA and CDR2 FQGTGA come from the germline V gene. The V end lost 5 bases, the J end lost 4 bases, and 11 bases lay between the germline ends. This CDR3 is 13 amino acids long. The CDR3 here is CASSVGNGYGYTF. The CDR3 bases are TGTGCCAGCAGCGTCGGAAATGGCTATGGCTACACCTTC. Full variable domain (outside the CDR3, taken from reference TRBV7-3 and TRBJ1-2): GAGVSQTPSNKVTEKGKYVELRCDPISGHTALYWYRQSLGQGPEFLIYFQGTGAADDSGLPNDRFFAVRPEGSVSTLKIQRTERGDSAVYLCASSVGNGYGYTFGSGTRLTVV.

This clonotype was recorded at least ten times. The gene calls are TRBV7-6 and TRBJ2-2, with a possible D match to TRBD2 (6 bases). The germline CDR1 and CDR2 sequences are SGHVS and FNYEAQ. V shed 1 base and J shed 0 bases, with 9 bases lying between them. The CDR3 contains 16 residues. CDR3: CASSLGRGTNTGELFF. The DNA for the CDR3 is TGTGCCAGCAGCTTAGGGCGGGGCACGAACACCGGGGAGCTGTTTTTT. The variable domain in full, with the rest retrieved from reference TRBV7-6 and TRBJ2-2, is GAGVSQSPRYKVTKRGQDVALRCDPISGHVSLYWYRQALGQGPEFLTYFNYEAQQDKSGLPNDRFSAERPEGSISTLTIQRTEQRDSAMYRCASSLGRGTNTGELFFGEGSRLTVL.

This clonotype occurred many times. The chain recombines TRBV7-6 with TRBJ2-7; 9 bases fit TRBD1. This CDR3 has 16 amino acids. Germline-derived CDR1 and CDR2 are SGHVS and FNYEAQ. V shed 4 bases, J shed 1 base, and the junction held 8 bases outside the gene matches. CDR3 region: CASSSRTGAGSYEQYF. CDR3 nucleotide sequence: TGTGCCAGCAGCTCAAGGACAGGGGCCGGATCCTACGAGCAGTACTTC.

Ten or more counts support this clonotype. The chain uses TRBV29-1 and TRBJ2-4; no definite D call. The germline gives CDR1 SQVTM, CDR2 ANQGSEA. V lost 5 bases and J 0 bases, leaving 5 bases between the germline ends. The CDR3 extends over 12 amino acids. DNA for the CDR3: TGCAGCGTTCAGACAGCCAAAAACATTCAGTACTTC. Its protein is CSVQTAKNIQYF. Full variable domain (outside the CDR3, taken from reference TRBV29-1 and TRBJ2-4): SAVISQKPSRDICQRGTSLTIQCQVDSQVTMMFWYRQQPGQSLTLIATANQGSEATYESGFVIDKFPISRPNLTFSTLTVSNMSPEDSSIYLCSVQTAKNIQYFGAGTRLSVL.

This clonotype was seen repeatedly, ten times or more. For the CDR3, the DNA is TGCGCCAGCAGCCCATCGGCCCGCGATACGCAGTATTTT. Protein product: CASSPSARDTQYF. This rearrangement joins TRBV5-1 to TRBJ2-3, with D unclear. Germline lookup yields CDR1 SGHRS and CDR2 YFSETQ. The CDR3 length is 13 residues. V was clipped by 4 bases and J by 6 bases, with 12 bases between them.

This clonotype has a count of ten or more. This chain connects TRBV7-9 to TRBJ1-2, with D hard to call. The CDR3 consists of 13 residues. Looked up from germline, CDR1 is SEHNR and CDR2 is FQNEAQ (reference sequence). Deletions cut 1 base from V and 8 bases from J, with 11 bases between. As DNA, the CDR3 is TGTGCCAGCAGCTTAGAGGTGGCCGGAGGCTACACCTTC. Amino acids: CASSLEVAGGYTF.

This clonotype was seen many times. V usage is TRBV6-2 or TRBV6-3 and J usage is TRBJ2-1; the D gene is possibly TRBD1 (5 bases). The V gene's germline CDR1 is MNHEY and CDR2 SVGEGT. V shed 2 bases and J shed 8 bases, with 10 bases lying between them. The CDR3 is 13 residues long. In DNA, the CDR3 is TGTGCCAGCAGTTACGACAGCCCCGATGAGCAGTTCTTC. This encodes CASSYDSPDEQFF.

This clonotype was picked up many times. CDR3: CASSNQVGNEQFF. The CDR3 bases are TGCGCCAGCAGCAACCAAGTAGGGAATGAGCAGTTCTTC. The J gene is TRBJ2-1, the V gene TRBV5-1; D remains unclear. The CDR3 has 13 amino acids. Germline CDR1 reads SGHRS; CDR2 reads YFSETQ. V was pared by 4 bases and J by 7 bases, with 12 bases between.